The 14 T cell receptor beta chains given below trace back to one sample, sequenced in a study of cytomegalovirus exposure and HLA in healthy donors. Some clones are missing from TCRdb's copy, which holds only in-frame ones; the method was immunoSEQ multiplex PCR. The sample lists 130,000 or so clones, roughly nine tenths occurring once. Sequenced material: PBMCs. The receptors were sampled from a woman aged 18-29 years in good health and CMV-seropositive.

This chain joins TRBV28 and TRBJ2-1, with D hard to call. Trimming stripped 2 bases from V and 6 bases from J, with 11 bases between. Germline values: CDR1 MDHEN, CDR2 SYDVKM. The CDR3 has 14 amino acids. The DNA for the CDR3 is TGTGCCAGCAGTTTAACGGTAGATGTCAATGAGCAGTTCTTC. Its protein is CASSLTVDVNEQFF.

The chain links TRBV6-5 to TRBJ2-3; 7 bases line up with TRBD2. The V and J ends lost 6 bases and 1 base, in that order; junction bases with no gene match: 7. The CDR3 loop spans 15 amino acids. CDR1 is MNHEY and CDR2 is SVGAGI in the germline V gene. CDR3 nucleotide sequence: TGTGCCAGCAGGCTTGGGGGGGAGCGCACAGATACGCAGTATTTT. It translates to CASRLGGERTDTQYF.

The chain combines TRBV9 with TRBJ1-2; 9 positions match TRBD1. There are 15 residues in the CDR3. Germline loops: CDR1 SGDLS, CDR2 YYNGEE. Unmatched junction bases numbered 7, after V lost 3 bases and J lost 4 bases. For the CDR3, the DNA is TGTGCCAGCAGCGAAGGGACAGGGAGGCTCTATGGCTACACCTTC. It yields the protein CASSEGTGRLYGYTF.

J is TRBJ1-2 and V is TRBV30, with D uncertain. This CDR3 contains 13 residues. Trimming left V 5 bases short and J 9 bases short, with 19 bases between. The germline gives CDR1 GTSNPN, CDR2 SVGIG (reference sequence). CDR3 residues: CAWGPHSTGSYTF. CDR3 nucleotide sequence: TGTGCCTGGGGGCCGCACAGTACGGGAAGCTACACCTTC.

The CDR3 spells CASSSQGTGANVLTF. Written as DNA, the CDR3 is TGTGCCAGCAGCTCCCAGGGTACTGGGGCCAACGTCCTGACTTTC. V is TRBV7-2 and J is TRBJ2-6, with TRBD1 as a possible D gene (5 bases). From germline, CDR1 is SGHTA and CDR2 FQGNSA. The CDR3 consists of 15 residues. Trimming stripped 4 bases from V and 2 bases from J, with 9 bases between.

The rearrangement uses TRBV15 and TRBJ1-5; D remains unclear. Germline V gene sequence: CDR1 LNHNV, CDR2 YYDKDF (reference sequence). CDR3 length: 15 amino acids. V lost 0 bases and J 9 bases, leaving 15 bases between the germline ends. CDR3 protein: CATSRDSRQAWPQHF. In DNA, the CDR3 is TGTGCCACCAGCAGAGATAGTAGGCAGGCCTGGCCCCAGCATTTT.

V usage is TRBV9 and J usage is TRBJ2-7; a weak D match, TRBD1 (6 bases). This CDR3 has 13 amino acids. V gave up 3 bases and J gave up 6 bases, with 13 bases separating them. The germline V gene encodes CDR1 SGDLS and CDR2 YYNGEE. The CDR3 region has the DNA TGTGCCAGCAGCGGAGGGACATCGGGCGAGCAGTACTTC. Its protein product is CASSGGTSGEQYF.

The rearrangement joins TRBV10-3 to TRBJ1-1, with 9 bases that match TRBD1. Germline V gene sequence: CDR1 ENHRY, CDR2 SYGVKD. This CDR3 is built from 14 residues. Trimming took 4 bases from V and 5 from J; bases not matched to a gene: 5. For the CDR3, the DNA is TGTGCCATCAGTGGGACAGGGGATAGGACTGAAGCTTTCTTT. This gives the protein CAISGTGDRTEAFF.

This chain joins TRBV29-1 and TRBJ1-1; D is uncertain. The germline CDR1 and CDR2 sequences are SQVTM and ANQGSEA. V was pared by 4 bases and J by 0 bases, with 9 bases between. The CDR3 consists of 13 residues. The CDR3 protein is CSVANLMNTEAFF. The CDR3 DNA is TGCAGCGTTGCAAACCTAATGAACACTGAAGCTTTCTTT.

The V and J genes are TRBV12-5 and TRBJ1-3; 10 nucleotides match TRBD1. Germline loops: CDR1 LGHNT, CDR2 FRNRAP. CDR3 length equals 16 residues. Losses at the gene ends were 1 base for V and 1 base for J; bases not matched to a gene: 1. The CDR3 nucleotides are TGTGCTAGTGGTTTGGGGACAGGGGGGTCTGGAAACACCATATATTTT. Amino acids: CASGLGTGGSGNTIYF.

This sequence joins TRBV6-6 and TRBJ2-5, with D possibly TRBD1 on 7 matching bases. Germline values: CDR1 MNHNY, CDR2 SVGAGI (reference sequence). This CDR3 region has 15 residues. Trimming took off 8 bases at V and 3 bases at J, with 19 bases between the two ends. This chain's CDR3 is CASSGGVRGKETQYF. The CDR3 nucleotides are TGTGCCAGCTCCGGCGGGGTCAGGGGGAAAGAGACCCAGTACTTC.

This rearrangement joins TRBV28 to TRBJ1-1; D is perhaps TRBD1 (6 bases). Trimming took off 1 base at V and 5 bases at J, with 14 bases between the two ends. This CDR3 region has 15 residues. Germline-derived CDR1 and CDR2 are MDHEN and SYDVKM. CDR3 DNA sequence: TGTGCCAGCAGTTTATCAGGGGCGGGGGTTACTGAAGCTTTCTTT. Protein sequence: CASSLSGAGVTEAFF.

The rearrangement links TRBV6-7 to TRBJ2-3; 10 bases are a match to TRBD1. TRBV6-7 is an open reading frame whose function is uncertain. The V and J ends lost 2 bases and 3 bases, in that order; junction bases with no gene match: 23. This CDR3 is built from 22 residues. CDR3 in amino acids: CASSYPPRSRDRGLQGTDTQYF. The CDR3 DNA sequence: TGTGCCAGCAGTTACCCCCCACGCAGCCGGGACAGGGGCCTTCAAGGGACAGATACGCAGTATTTT.

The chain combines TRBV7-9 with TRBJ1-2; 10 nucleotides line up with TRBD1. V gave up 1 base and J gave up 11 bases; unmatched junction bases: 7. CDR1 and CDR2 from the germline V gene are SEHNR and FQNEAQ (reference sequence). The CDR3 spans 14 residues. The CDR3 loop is CASSLVLPGQGYTF. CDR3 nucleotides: TGTGCCAGCAGCTTAGTTTTACCGGGACAGGGGTACACCTTC.